The present TCR beta chain was sequenced within a study of T cells after yellow fever vaccination. Study-level information: In the case of low-cell-number fractions, SMART-Seq v4 Ultra Low Input was used for preparation. Findings and limits, study-wide: Subsequent booster samples again held most clones from primary vaccination (roughly 95% CD4, 85% to 90% CD8).

The germline gives CDR1 SGHTA, CDR2 FQGNSA. The CDR3 totals 17 residues. Deletions cut 1 base from V and 0 bases from J, with 13 bases between. They built TCR cDNA with 5'RACE template switching, a step that put in a universal primer site and UMIs. In TCRdb, the 5' RACE reads were re-called with MiXCR into one record per CDR3 protein. Found here are a few hundred thousand distinct CDR3 sequences, roughly 5.2% of them singletons; the top ten hold around 3.5%. This clonotype was picked up a small number of times. Its matching antigen is unknown. V is TRBV7-2 and J is TRBJ1-3; D perhaps matches TRBD1 (6 bases). The starting material was CD4+ T cells sorted from PBMCs, obtained on the day of the yellow fever booster vaccination. The receptor's source is a man younger than 35 who received the YFV17D yellow fever vaccine. The CDR3 DNA reads TGTGCCAGCAGCTTAGTAGGGGGGGAAGGCTCTGGAAACACCATATATTTT. This gives the protein CASSLVGGEGSGNTIYF.